This T cell receptor beta chain was sequenced for a study of CD8 T cells in Susac syndrome. Reverse transcription used roughly 0.45 to 1 ug RNA and random hexamers. Via MiXCR, TCRdb re-called the immunoSEQ multiplex PCR reads, giving one row per CDR3 protein. This table has 200,000 or so distinct CDR3 sequences, about 96% appearing once. TCR beta sequencing covered blood CD8+ and CD4+ T cells. Trimming left V 3 bases short and J 4 bases short, with 16 bases between. The CDR3 length is 14 residues. From germline, CDR1 is DFQATT and CDR2 SNEGSKA (reference sequence). This clonotype was detected once. Sequencing input: CD4+ T cells from PBMCs. The chain carries TRBV20-1 and TRBJ2-7; weak D call: TRBD2 (7 bases). The receptor's source is a human donor with multiple sclerosis. CDR3 sequence reads: CSARGGGDSYEQYF. The CDR3 coding sequence is TGCAGTGCTAGGGGAGGGGGAGATTCGTACGAGCAGTACTTC.